These 29 T cell receptor beta chains came from one sample sequenced in a study of T-cell memory formation after mild COVID-19. TCRdb passed the 5' RACE reads through MiXCR, listing each CDR3 protein once. The data show 300,000 to 400,000 distinct CDR3 sequences, with roughly 14% seen just once and around a fifth held by the top ten. Sequences were obtained from PBMCs or a T cell subset sorted from them (not recorded which). These receptor sequences come from a man younger than 35 who had mild COVID-19 (a few samples of this study predate the infection). Cell type and time point are not known.

This clonotype was counted only a few times. This sequence joins TRBV24-1 and TRBJ2-7, with 7 positions matching TRBD1. The CDR3 consists of 14 residues. Germline loops: CDR1 KGHDR, CDR2 SFDVKD. Losses at the gene ends were 10 bases for V and 0 bases for J; bases not matched to a gene: 8. The CDR3 region is CATNRQGSSYEQYF. CDR3 DNA sequence: TGTGCCACAAACCGACAGGGTAGCTCCTACGAGCAGTACTTC.

The chain has TRBV28 and TRBJ1-5, with no clear D. The germline CDR1 and CDR2 sequences are MDHEN and SYDVKM. The length of the CDR3 is 11 residues. The ends were cut back, 2 bases at V and 6 bases at J, with 2 bases in the middle. The CDR3 sequence is CASSLAQPQHF. The DNA of the CDR3 is TGTGCCAGCAGTTTAGCTCAGCCCCAGCATTTT.

This clonotype has only a few counts. The chain has TRBV7-9 and TRBJ1-1; 8 nucleotides match TRBD1. Germline-derived CDR1 and CDR2 are SEHNR and FQNEAQ (reference sequence). Trimming cost V 6 bases and J 3 bases; bases outside gene matches: 12. The CDR3 runs 16 residues. The DNA of the CDR3 is TGTGCCAGCAGTTCGGACAGGGTAGATTGGTACACTGAAGCTTTCTTT. Encoded protein: CASSSDRVDWYTEAFF. Using reference TRBV7-9 and TRBJ1-1 for the parts outside the CDR3, the full variable domain is DTGVSQNPRHKITKRGQNVTFRCDPISEHNRLYWYRQTLGQGPEFLTYFQNEAQLEKSRLLSDRFSAERPKGSFSTLEIQRTEQGDSAMYLCASSSDRVDWYTEAFFGQGTRLTVV.

This clonotype turned up a few times. The V gene is TRBV7-2, the J gene TRBJ2-6, with no clear D. This CDR3 region has 15 residues. The V gene's germline CDR1 is SGHTA and CDR2 FQGNSA. Trimming removed 5 bases at V and 0 bases at J, with 8 bases between. CDR3 in amino acids: CASSQRPSGANVLTF. CDR3 in DNA: TGTGCCAGCAGCCAGAGGCCCTCTGGGGCCAACGTCCTGACTTTC. Complete variable domain (other parts from reference TRBV7-2 and TRBJ2-6): GAGVSQSPSNKVTEKGKDVELRCDPISGHTALYWYRQSLGQGLEFLIYFQGNSAPDKSGLPSDRFSAERTGGSVSTLTIQRTQQEDSAVYLCASSQRPSGANVLTFGAGSRLTVL.

J is TRBJ2-3 and V is TRBV7-3; D not certain. The CDR3 contains 14 residues. V was pared by 0 bases and J by 2 bases, with 6 bases between. Germline CDR1 SGHTA, CDR2 FQGTGA. CDR3 nucleotide sequence: TGTGCCAGCAGCTTAACAAAGGACACAGATACGCAGTATTTT. Amino acids: CASSLTKDTDTQYF.

This sequence joins TRBV15 and TRBJ1-4; the D gene is possibly TRBD1 (5 bases). V was clipped by 3 bases and J by 3 bases, with 14 bases between them. The CDR3 spans 16 residues. Germline-derived CDR1 and CDR2 are LNHNV and YYDKDF (reference sequence). The CDR3 region is CATSRDKTASNEKLFF. DNA for the CDR3: TGTGCCACCAGCAGGGACAAGACAGCCTCTAATGAAAAACTGTTTTTT.

This rearrangement joins TRBV19 to TRBJ1-1; D not certain. CDR1 LNHDA and CDR2 SQIVND come from the germline V gene (reference sequence). CDR3 length: 13 residues. The V gene lost 1 base and the J gene lost 4 bases, with 7 bases spanning the gap. For the CDR3, the DNA is TGTGCCAGTAGTATAGGGGTTGGCACTGAAGCTTTCTTT. Amino acid sequence: CASSIGVGTEAFF.

This clonotype was counted only a few times. The rearrangement joins TRBV5-1 to TRBJ1-2, with 8 nucleotides matching TRBD1. Trimming removed 3 bases from V and 5 bases from J; junction bases left unmatched: 9. Per germline, CDR1 SGHRS and CDR2 YFSETQ. The CDR3 is 15 residues long. CDR3 DNA sequence: TGCGCCAGCAGCTCAGACATCCAGGGGGCGTATGGCTACACCTTC. Its translation is CASSSDIQGAYGYTF. Variable domain in full (rest from reference TRBV5-1 and TRBJ1-2): KAGVTQTPRYLIKTRGQQVTLSCSPISGHRSVSWYQQTPGQGLQFLFEYFSETQRNKGNFPGRFSGRQFSNSRSEMNVSTLELGDSALYLCASSSDIQGAYGYTFGSGTRLTVV.

This clonotype has more than one count but fewer than ten. J is TRBJ2-1 and V is TRBV4-1, with 10 positions matching TRBD2. The CDR3 sequence is 16 residues long. The germline gives CDR1 MGHRA, CDR2 YSYEKL. The V segment lost 4 bases and the J segment 3 bases; nucleotides outside the gene matches: 6. CDR3 in DNA: TGCGCCAGCAGCCGAGGTGCTAGCGGGAGCTACAATGAGCAGTTCTTC. Translating it yields CASSRGASGSYNEQFF.

This clonotype was detected only a few times. The chain combines TRBV20-1 with TRBJ1-1, with D possibly TRBD1 on 5 matching bases. CDR1 and CDR2 (germline): DFQATT, SNEGSKA (reference sequence). The CDR3 sequence is 15 residues long. V lost 5 bases and J lost 5, with 21 bases in between. CDR3 sequence (DNA): TGCAGTGCTCTCGCTCCGGGGGGAGCATATACTGAAGCTTTCTTT. Protein sequence: CSALAPGGAYTEAFF.

This clonotype was detected only a few times. This chain's CDR3 is CASSESSGGSTDTQYF. CDR3 DNA: TGCGCCAGCAGTGAGTCGAGCGGGGGGTCCACAGATACGCAGTATTTT. The chain couples TRBV10-1 to TRBJ2-3; 9 bases line up with TRBD2. Per the germline V gene, CDR1 is WNHNN and CDR2 is SYGVQD (reference sequence). The CDR3 contains 16 residues. V was clipped by 0 bases and J by 2 bases; unmatched bases: 3.

In this sample, this clonotype turned up once. The rearrangement links TRBV7-9 to TRBJ2-1; 11 bases map to TRBD2. CDR1 is SEHNR, CDR2 FQNEAQ, per germline (reference sequence). The CDR3 covers 15 residues. The ends lost 6 bases at V and 4 bases at J; junction bases unmatched: 5. The CDR3 loop reads CASRAPSGGYNEQFF. The CDR3 nucleotides read TGTGCCAGCAGGGCTCCTAGCGGGGGGTACAATGAGCAGTTCTTC. Full variable domain (rest looked up from reference TRBV7-9 and TRBJ2-1): DTGVSQNPRHKITKRGQNVTFRCDPISEHNRLYWYRQTLGQGPEFLTYFQNEAQLEKSRLLSDRFSAERPKGSFSTLEIQRTEQGDSAMYLCASRAPSGGYNEQFFGPGTRLTVL.

J is TRBJ1-6 and V is TRBV7-8; unclear D gene. The CDR3 covers 15 residues. Germline V lookup: CDR1 SGHVS, CDR2 FQNEAQ. Trimming shortened V by 1 base and J by 2 bases, and 6 bases separated the two germline ends. The CDR3 protein is CASSLVRTYNSPLHF. For the CDR3, the DNA is TGTGCCAGCAGCTTAGTCCGTACCTATAATTCACCCCTCCACTTT.

Only a few counts were recorded for this clonotype. V gene TRBV7-6 combines with J gene TRBJ1-4; 7 bases are a match to TRBD1. The trim removed 2 bases at V and 8 bases at J, leaving 8 bases unmatched. Germline lookup yields CDR1 SGHVS and CDR2 FNYEAQ. The CDR3 totals 15 residues. The CDR3 DNA follows: TGTGCCAGCAGCTTAAACAGGGGAAGGGCCGAAAAACTGTTTTTT. Amino acid sequence: CASSLNRGRAEKLFF. Filled out from reference TRBV7-6 and TRBJ1-4, the complete variable domain reads GAGVSQSPRYKVTKRGQDVALRCDPISGHVSLYWYRQALGQGPEFLTYFNYEAQQDKSGLPNDRFSAERPEGSISTLTIQRTEQRDSAMYRCASSLNRGRAEKLFFGSGTQLSVL.

This clonotype occurred once. This chain joins TRBV9 and TRBJ2-3, with a weak D call TRBD1 (7 bases). V lost 5 bases to trimming and J lost 4 bases, with 14 bases between them. Per germline, CDR1 SGDLS and CDR2 YYNGEE. CDR3 length equals 14 residues. Here the CDR3 DNA reads TGTGCCAGCAGACCAGGGGGAGGTCCAGATACGCAGTATTTT. This translates into CASRPGGGPDTQYF.

The genes are TRBV6-5 and TRBJ2-1; possibly TRBD1 for D (6 bases). This CDR3 has 15 amino acids. CDR1 is MNHEY, CDR2 SVGAGI, per germline. V was pared by 2 bases and J by 2 bases, with 10 bases between. CDR3 coding DNA: TGTGCCAGCAGTTACGGTCGGACAGCCTACAATGAGCAGTTCTTC. This sequence encodes CASSYGRTAYNEQFF.

The chain combines TRBV18 with TRBJ1-4; weak D call: TRBD1 (5 bases). Deletions cut 4 bases from V and 5 bases from J, with 11 bases between. The V gene's germline CDR1 is KGHSH and CDR2 LQKENI. This CDR3 comprises 14 residues. The CDR3 nucleotides read TGTGCCAGCTCACATGACAGCCAAAATGAAAAACTGTTTTTT. This encodes CASSHDSQNEKLFF.

This clonotype was recorded a few times. This chain connects TRBV18 to TRBJ2-7, with 8 nucleotides matching TRBD1. Looked up from germline, CDR1 is KGHSH and CDR2 is LQKENI. The CDR3 is made up of 16 amino acids. V trimming: 3 bases; J trimming: 7 bases; junction bases outside the gene matches: 14. The CDR3 sequence: CASSPRSRTGDREQYF. The CDR3 DNA reads as TGTGCCAGCTCACCGCGGAGCCGAACAGGGGACAGGGAGCAGTACTTC.

This clonotype appeared a few times. This sequence joins TRBV4-2 and TRBJ1-3, with a weak D call TRBD1 (5 bases). There are 13 residues in the CDR3. Germline V gene data show CDR1 as LGHNA and CDR2 as YNFKEQ. Trimming pared 1 base from V and 8 bases from J, leaving 9 bases between. The DNA of the CDR3 is TGTGCCAGCAGCCAAGTGGGGGGAGACACCATATATTTT. This codes for CASSQVGGDTIYF.

This clonotype was seen ten or more times. This chain connects TRBV11-2 to TRBJ2-1; 7 positions agree with TRBD2. The CDR3 consists of 14 residues. V was clipped by 3 bases and J by 4 bases; unmatched bases: 3. From germline, CDR1 is SGHAT and CDR2 FQNNGV. CDR3 in amino acids: CASSLSGVYNEQFF. The CDR3 DNA reads as TGTGCCAGCAGCTTGAGCGGGGTTTACAATGAGCAGTTCTTC.

This clonotype was recorded a few times. This chain uses TRBV7-6 with TRBJ1-2, with unresolved D. The CDR3 loop spans 12 amino acids. Germline CDR1 reads SGHVS; CDR2 reads FNYEAQ. V lost 3 bases to trimming and J lost 8 bases, with 10 bases between them. The CDR3 DNA reads as TGTGCCAGCAGCTTCGGCACTAGCGGCTACACCTTC. Protein: CASSFGTSGYTF.

The chain employs TRBV7-3 and TRBJ2-2; tentatively, D is TRBD1 (6 bases). The germline gives CDR1 SGHTA, CDR2 FQGTGA. The CDR3 is made up of 14 amino acids. Trimming removed 5 bases at V and 3 bases at J, with 10 bases between. The CDR3 is CASSPYRDTGELFF. The CDR3 region has the DNA TGTGCCAGCAGCCCTTACAGGGACACCGGGGAGCTGTTTTTT.

This clonotype has a handful of counts. This sequence joins TRBV19 and TRBJ1-1; D is unresolved. CDR3 length equals 14 residues. Trimming shortened V by 6 bases and J by 4 bases, and 15 bases separated the two germline ends. CDR1 is LNHDA and CDR2 is SQIVND in the germline V gene (reference sequence). This CDR3 is CASSKSGLSTEAFF. CDR3 nucleotides: TGTGCCAGTAGCAAAAGCGGTCTGAGCACTGAAGCTTTCTTT.

The chain joins TRBV29-1 to TRBJ2-3; D unresolved. The V gene's germline CDR1 is SQVTM and CDR2 ANQGSEA. This CDR3 has 12 amino acids. The V gene lost 4 bases and the J gene lost 2 bases, with 7 bases spanning the gap. The CDR3 coding sequence is TGCAGCGTTGGGCAGGTCACAGATACGCAGTATTTT. Protein: CSVGQVTDTQYF.

The chain combines TRBV6-5 with TRBJ2-3; possible D gene TRBD2, 6 bases. The CDR3 has 18 residues. Trimming pared 2 bases from V and 1 base from J, leaving 19 bases between. Per germline, CDR1 MNHEY and CDR2 SVGAGI. The CDR3 DNA reads as TGTGCCAGCAGTTACGGGCGGGGAGACCTGTGGGGCACAGATACGCAGTATTTT. The encoded protein is CASSYGRGDLWGTDTQYF.

The chain joins TRBV9 to TRBJ2-1; D is perhaps TRBD1 or TRBD2 (6 bases each). The germline V gene has CDR1 SGDLS and CDR2 YYNGEE. The CDR3 totals 15 residues. Between the trimmed V and J ends, which lost 3 bases and 3 bases, there was a span of 13 bases. CDR3 amino acids: CASSALGGYYNEQFF. The CDR3 DNA sequence: TGTGCCAGCAGCGCGTTAGGGGGGTACTACAATGAGCAGTTCTTC.

The sample holds many counts of this clonotype. The chain is built from TRBV29-1 and TRBJ1-2; no firm D call. Per the germline V gene, CDR1 is SQVTM and CDR2 is ANQGSEA. V lost 3 bases and J lost 6, with 5 bases in between. This CDR3 contains 10 residues. Here the CDR3 DNA reads TGCAGCGTTGATTTGGATGGCTACACCTTC. Translating it yields CSVDLDGYTF.

This clonotype has a handful of counts. The V and J genes are TRBV20-1 and TRBJ1-4; D is uncertain. Per the germline V gene, CDR1 is DFQATT and CDR2 is SNEGSKA (reference sequence). The germline V and J ends were trimmed by 7 bases and 5 bases, with 8 bases remaining between them. The CDR3 is 11 residues long. The CDR3 DNA is TGCAGTGGGACGGTGAATGAAAAACTGTTTTTT. Amino acids: CSGTVNEKLFF.

The chain joins TRBV7-6 to TRBJ1-5, with D hard to call. In germline, CDR1 is SGHVS, CDR2 FNYEAQ. CDR3 size: 14 residues. Deletions cut 5 bases from V and 4 bases from J, with 12 bases between. In nucleotides, the CDR3 is TGTGCCAGCAGCGACGGACCGGCTAATCAGCCCCAGCATTTT. Translating gives CASSDGPANQPQHF.